The 24 T cell receptor beta chains reported below all come from one sample, sequenced in a study of cytomegalovirus exposure and HLA in healthy donors. Primers included in the PCR were 60 Vbeta and 13 Jbeta primers. The assay was immunoSEQ multiplex PCR, and TCRdb's table has in-frame clones only and misses some. The sample lists about 130,000 clones, 65% to 80% seen once, with under 5% in the top ten. Sequencing was carried out using PBMCs. The receptor source for this set is a male donor in good health and CMV-seropositive.

This clone was seen more than once but under ten times. V is TRBV5-4 and J is TRBJ2-2; D is possibly TRBD1 (6 bases). The CDR3 has 15 residues. Trimming shortened V by 0 bases and J by 1 base, and 7 bases separated the two germline ends. CDR1 and CDR2 from the germline V gene are SGHNT and YYREEE (reference sequence). This chain's CDR3 is CASSLGTENTGELFF. CDR3 sequence (DNA): TGTGCCAGCAGCTTGGGGACAGAGAACACCGGGGAGCTGTTTTTT.

This sequence joins TRBV2 and TRBJ1-5; 8 bases line up with TRBD1. V shed 8 bases and J 7 bases; nucleotides not matched to a gene: 7. This CDR3 is 13 amino acids long. The germline CDR1 and CDR2 sequences are SNHLY and FYNNEI. The CDR3 DNA sequence: TGTGCCAGCTCAGGGACAGGCGAACAGCCCCAGCATTTT. This gives the protein CASSGTGEQPQHF. Complete variable domain (other parts from reference TRBV2 and TRBJ1-5): EPEVTQTPSHQVTQMGQEVILRCVPISNHLYFYWYRQILGQKVEFLVSFYNNEISEKSEIFDDQFSVERPDGSNFTLKIRSTKLEDSAMYFCASSGTGEQPQHFGDGTRLSIL.

V is TRBV5-6 and J is TRBJ2-5; possibly TRBD1 for D (5 bases). V was trimmed by 1 base and J by 3 bases, leaving 19 bases between them. CDR1 is SGHDT and CDR2 is YYEEEE in the germline V gene. The CDR3 is 17 amino acids. This CDR3 reads CASSLSVSVRQKETQYF. CDR3 DNA sequence: TGTGCCAGCAGCTTGTCGGTCAGCGTCAGACAGAAAGAGACCCAGTACTTC. Drawing the rest from reference TRBV5-6 and TRBJ2-5, the complete variable domain is DAGVTQSPTHLIKTRGQQVTLRCSPKSGHDTVSWYQQALGQGPQFIFQYYEEEERQRGNFPDRFSGHQFPNYSSELNVNALLLGDSALYLCASSLSVSVRQKETQYFGPGTRLLVL.

The chain links TRBV6-6 to TRBJ1-1, with 10 bases matching TRBD1. Trimming removed 6 bases from V and 0 bases from J; junction bases left unmatched: 7. This CDR3 region has 16 residues. CDR1 MNHNY and CDR2 SVGAGI come from the germline V gene (reference sequence). The DNA of the CDR3 is TGTGCCAGCAGGACGACAGGGGGCTCGGTGAACACTGAAGCTTTCTTT. It yields the protein CASRTTGGSVNTEAFF.

As DNA, the CDR3 is TGTGCCAGCAGCCGGGACAGGGGGAACTATGGCTACACCTTC. Encoded protein: CASSRDRGNYGYTF. This chain links TRBV5-4 with TRBJ1-2, with TRBD1 matching 11 bases. Trimming took 4 bases from V and 2 from J; bases not matched to a gene: 1. The CDR3 has 14 amino acids. CDR1 is SGHNT, CDR2 YYREEE, per germline (reference sequence). The full variable domain, completed using reference TRBV5-4 and TRBJ1-2, is ETGVTQSPTHLIKTRGQQVTLRCSSQSGHNTVSWYQQALGQGPQFIFQYYREEENGRGNFPPRFSGLQFPNYSSELNVNALELDDSALYLCASSRDRGNYGYTFGSGTRLTVV.

V is TRBV5-4 and J is TRBJ2-1; TRBD1 agrees at 9 bases. Losses at the gene ends were 0 bases for V and 6 bases for J; bases not matched to a gene: 1. Looked up from germline, CDR1 is SGHNT and CDR2 is YYREEE (reference sequence). CDR3 size: 14 residues. The chain's CDR3 is CASSLGGQGNEQFF. The CDR3, as DNA: TGTGCCAGCAGCTTGGGGGGACAGGGCAATGAGCAGTTCTTC.

The CDR3 protein is CASQVGNTIYF. CDR3 DNA: TGTGCCTCGCAGGTCGGAAACACCATATATTTT. V usage is TRBV6-1 and J usage is TRBJ1-3; D is uncertain. The CDR3 sequence is 11 residues long. The germline V gene encodes CDR1 MNHNS and CDR2 SASEGT. The V end lost 11 bases, the J end lost 4 bases, and 9 bases lay between the germline ends.

Here the CDR3 DNA reads TGTGCCAGCAGTGAACCGTCCTCAGGGGGATTCATCAATGAGCAGTTCTTC. It yields the protein CASSEPSSGGFINEQFF. V gene TRBV2 combines with J gene TRBJ2-1, with 7 bases matching TRBD1. The trim removed 2 bases at V and 6 bases at J, leaving 13 bases unmatched. The CDR3 has 17 amino acids. Germline-derived CDR1 and CDR2 are SNHLY and FYNNEI.

The rearrangement joins TRBV30 to TRBJ2-1; TRBD2 agrees at 7 bases. Germline-derived CDR1 and CDR2 are GTSNPN and SVGIG (reference sequence). The CDR3 sequence is 13 residues long. The CDR3 here is CASASGSYNEQFF. The CDR3 nucleotides read TGTGCATCTGCTAGCGGCTCCTACAATGAGCAGTTCTTC.

V usage is TRBV19 and J usage is TRBJ2-1, with TRBD1 matching over 11 bases. The CDR3 has 15 residues. V gave up 7 bases and J gave up 2 bases; unmatched junction bases: 4. Germline loops: CDR1 LNHDA, CDR2 SQIVND (reference sequence). Here the CDR3 DNA reads TGTGCCAGTAAGGGGACAGGGGGACCCTACAATGAGCAGTTCTTC. It encodes CASKGTGGPYNEQFF. Based on the CDR3 plus reference TRBV19 and TRBJ2-1, the full variable domain is DGGITQSPKYLFRKEGQNVTLSCEQNLNHDAMYWYRQDPGQGLRLIYYSQIVNDFQKGDIAEGYSVSREKKESFPLTVTSAQKNPTAFYLCASKGTGGPYNEQFFGPGTRLTVL.

This clone was picked up one time. The chain links TRBV29-1 to TRBJ2-1; 10 bases line up with TRBD2. V gave up 5 bases and J gave up 9 bases; unmatched junction bases: 10. From germline, CDR1 is SQVTM and CDR2 ANQGSEA. The CDR3 has 14 residues. CDR3 DNA: TGCAGCGTTCGCACTAGCGGGGAACCGGGTGAGCAGTTCTTC. Protein product: CSVRTSGEPGEQFF.

This clone was counted between two and nine times. The chain links TRBV27 to TRBJ2-1; D remains ambiguous. The CDR3 is 18 residues long. Germline loops: CDR1 MNHEY, CDR2 SMNVEV (reference sequence). V was pared by 2 bases and J by 0 bases, with 17 bases between. The CDR3 is CASSLHEPTSSSYNEQFF. In nucleotides, the CDR3 is TGTGCCAGCAGTTTACATGAACCTACCTCGAGCTCCTACAATGAGCAGTTCTTC.

The V call is TRBV9, the J call TRBJ2-5; 7 nucleotides align to TRBD1. The length of the CDR3 is 17 residues. Trimming at V came to 0 bases and at J to 5 bases, leaving 13 bases not matched to a gene. CDR1 and CDR2 from the germline V gene are SGDLS and YYNGEE. As DNA, the CDR3 is TGTGCCAGCAGCGTAGGACAGGGTATTTTTTCTAGGGAGACCCAGTACTTC. Its translation is CASSVGQGIFSRETQYF.

The chain recombines TRBV27 with TRBJ1-1, with 9 bases matching TRBD1. The CDR3 has 13 amino acids. The germline CDR1 and CDR2 sequences are MNHEY and SMNVEV (reference sequence). Germline trimming cut 6 bases from V and 3 bases from J; bases unmatched to any gene: 2. CDR3 residues: CASRRQGDTEAFF. Written as DNA, the CDR3 is TGTGCCAGCAGGAGACAGGGGGACACTGAAGCTTTCTTT.

The chain joins TRBV5-1 to TRBJ1-2; D ambiguous. Germline V gives CDR1 SGHRS, CDR2 YFSETQ. The CDR3 consists of 13 residues. V was clipped by 0 bases and J by 3 bases, with 6 bases between them. In DNA form, the CDR3 reads TGCGCCAGCAGCTTGGTGCAGGACTATGGCTACACCTTC. Its protein is CASSLVQDYGYTF.

The chain has TRBV5-1 and TRBJ2-7; 9 bases are shared with TRBD2. V shed 2 bases, J shed 2 bases, and the junction held 5 bases outside the gene matches. The V gene's germline CDR1 is SGHRS and CDR2 YFSETQ. This CDR3 comprises 15 residues. The CDR3 DNA sequence: TGCGCCAGCAGCTTCATGCCTAGCGGGACCTACGAGCAGTACTTC. Its protein product is CASSFMPSGTYEQYF. Filled out from reference TRBV5-1 and TRBJ2-7, the complete variable domain reads KAGVTQTPRYLIKTRGQQVTLSCSPISGHRSVSWYQQTPGQGLQFLFEYFSETQRNKGNFPGRFSGRQFSNSRSEMNVSTLELGDSALYLCASSFMPSGTYEQYFGPGTRLTVT.

This clone was seen a few times. The chain has TRBV5-8 and TRBJ2-2; the D is unclear. V lost 3 bases to trimming and J lost 5 bases, with 14 bases between them. The CDR3 contains 15 residues. Germline V CDR1 and CDR2: SGHTS, YDEGEE. CDR3 DNA: TGTGCCAGCAGCTCCGGGTCTACGAGGACCGGGGAGCTGTTTTTT. As protein: CASSSGSTRTGELFF.

The rearrangement links TRBV7-3 to TRBJ1-1; 8 bases align to TRBD1. In germline, CDR1 is SGHTA, CDR2 FQGTGA. The CDR3 extends over 14 amino acids. V shed 6 bases and J 5 bases; nucleotides not matched to a gene: 8. The CDR3 DNA follows: TGTGCCAGCAGTTCTCAGGGGGCTGCGACTGAAGCTTTCTTT. As protein: CASSSQGAATEAFF.

The genes are TRBV6-5 and TRBJ1-6; possibly TRBD1 for D (6 bases). The V gene's germline CDR1 is MNHEY and CDR2 SVGAGI. The CDR3 contains 14 residues. Trimming pared 4 bases from V and 10 bases from J, leaving 14 bases between. CDR3 nucleotides: TGTGCCAGCAGTTGGGACAAATGGGGGTCACCCCTCCACTTT. As protein: CASSWDKWGSPLHF.

This chain joins TRBV13 and TRBJ2-1, with D possibly matching TRBD2 (6 bases). This CDR3 region has 13 residues. V was shortened by 11 bases and J by 8 bases, with 19 bases between the two germline ends. Germline CDR1 and CDR2: PRHDT and FYEKMQ (reference sequence). CDR3 in DNA: TGTGCCTTCCGCGGGGAGGCTGGCGATGAGCAGTTCTTC. This encodes CAFRGEAGDEQFF.

The gene calls are TRBV11-1 and TRBJ2-1, with 16 nucleotides matching TRBD2. The CDR3 runs 15 residues. V gave up 4 bases and J gave up 8 bases; unmatched junction bases: 2. The germline V gene has CDR1 SGHAT and CDR2 FQDESV (reference sequence). DNA for the CDR3: TGTGCCAGCAGCTACGGGACTAGCGGGAGGGATGAGCAGTTCTTC. Encoded protein: CASSYGTSGRDEQFF.

For this clone: The junction differs from germline at one of its ends, possibly a read error. Additional DNA sequences in this sample encode the identical CDR3. The chain combines TRBV27 with TRBJ1-5; TRBD1 is a possible D gene (5 bases). The CDR3 has 17 amino acids. Germline CDR1 is MNHEY and CDR2 is SMNVEV (reference sequence). For the CDR3, the DNA is TGTGCCAGTAGTTTACGGTCCGGCAGGGCCGGCAATCAGCCCCAGCATTTT. It translates to CASSLRSGRAGNQPQHF.

This chain links TRBV5-1 with TRBJ2-7; 7 bases agree with TRBD2. Germline V gives CDR1 SGHRS, CDR2 YFSETQ. The CDR3 runs 16 residues. V gave up 0 bases and J gave up 6 bases; unmatched junction bases: 12. The CDR3 sequence: CASSLAGEGGSLEQYF. The CDR3, as DNA: TGCGCCAGCAGCTTGGCCGGTGAGGGAGGGTCCCTCGAGCAGTACTTC. Together with reference TRBV5-1 and TRBJ2-7, the CDR3 gives the full variable domain: KAGVTQTPRYLIKTRGQQVTLSCSPISGHRSVSWYQQTPGQGLQFLFEYFSETQRNKGNFPGRFSGRQFSNSRSEMNVSTLELGDSALYLCASSLAGEGGSLEQYFGPGTRLTVT.

The CDR3 DNA reads as TGTGCCAGTAGTTTGGACAGGGAGGTAGAGACCCAGTACTTC. Translated: CASSLDREVETQYF. The chain has TRBV19 and TRBJ2-5; 8 bases align to TRBD1. The CDR3 is made up of 14 amino acids. The germline V gene has CDR1 LNHDA and CDR2 SQIVND (reference sequence). After removal of 5 bases from V and 4 bases from J, the junction contained 6 bases not matched to a gene.